One sample yielded the 32 T cell receptor beta chains listed below, sequenced in a study of shared clonotypes between healthy human individuals (dated by TCRdb to 2020 to 2022). CD8 naive samples were CD45RO-negative cells positively selected for CCR7, giving a CD45RA+CCR7+ population that excluded TemRA cells. Receptor amplification or capture employed the immunoSEQ multiplex PCR assay. Here the immuneACCESS table is served through TCRdb, limited to in-frame sequences with V and J called. Missing clones are a known gap in these copies; in checked studies unresolved V genes cover under half, and the rest lacks a known reason. Present in this sample are around 2,100,000 clones, roughly 94% of which were seen just once. The ten biggest clones cover approximately 1% of the sample. Sequencing input: naive CD8+ T cells sorted from blood. The cell subset or site label corresponds to: CD45RA+CCR7+. These receptors originate from a man between 18 and 35 years old in good health.

This rearrangement joins TRBV7-9 to TRBJ2-7; the match to TRBD1 covers 7 bases. CDR3 size: 12 residues. Germline CDR1 and CDR2: SEHNR and FQNEAQ (reference sequence). The V segment lost 1 base and the J segment 13 bases; nucleotides outside the gene matches: 7. As DNA, the CDR3 is TGTGCCAGCAGCTTAGTGGGGGACAGACTTTACTTC. Amino acids: CASSLVGDRLYF. Together with reference TRBV7-9 and TRBJ2-7, the CDR3 gives the full variable domain: DTGVSQNPRHKITKRGQNVTFRCDPISEHNRLYWYRQTLGQGPEFLTYFQNEAQLEKSRLLSDRFSAERPKGSFSTLEIQRTEQGDSAMYLCASSLVGDRLYFGPGTRLTVT.

This rearrangement joins TRBV27 to TRBJ1-1; 10 bases align to TRBD1. Germline CDR1 reads MNHEY; CDR2 reads SMNVEV (reference sequence). The CDR3 is 16 residues long. V dropped 4 bases and J dropped 1; count of bases not matched to a gene: 6. CDR3 in amino acids: CASSYTGQGSNTEAFF. CDR3 in DNA: TGTGCCAGCAGTTACACGGGACAGGGGTCGAACACTGAAGCTTTCTTT.

Details on this clone: Other DNA sequences in the sample encode the same CDR3. The chain employs TRBV7-2 and TRBJ2-7; D not certain. The V gene's germline CDR1 is SGHTA and CDR2 FQGNSA. This CDR3 has 13 residues. V lost 3 bases and J lost 3, with 9 bases in between. The CDR3 loop is CASSLAPIYEQYF. The CDR3 DNA is TGTGCCAGCAGCTTGGCCCCTATCTACGAGCAGTACTTC. The full variable domain, its missing parts supplied by reference TRBV7-2 and TRBJ2-7, is GAGVSQSPSNKVTEKGKDVELRCDPISGHTALYWYRQSLGQGLEFLIYFQGNSAPDKSGLPSDRFSAERTGGSVSTLTIQRTQQEDSAVYLCASSLAPIYEQYFGPGTRLTVT.

The chain employs TRBV19 and TRBJ2-7, with 8 nucleotides matching TRBD2. This CDR3 region has 16 residues. Germline CDR1 is LNHDA and CDR2 is SQIVND (reference sequence). The J segment lost 0 bases and the V segment lost 4 bases, leaving 8 bases of the junction unmatched. The DNA of the CDR3 is TGTGCCAGTAGTACCTATCTAGCGGGTTCCTCCTACGAGCAGTACTTC. Its translation: CASSTYLAGSSYEQYF.

This chain uses TRBV19 with TRBJ2-7; perhaps TRBD1 as D (6 bases). The germline V and J ends were trimmed by 3 bases and 0 bases, with 18 bases remaining between them. Germline V gene data show CDR1 as LNHDA and CDR2 as SQIVND (reference sequence). The CDR3 covers 17 residues. The CDR3 coding sequence is TGTGCCAGTAGTATCTCCGGATGGTCAGGGGCCTCCTACGAGCAGTACTTC. Translation gives CASSISGWSGASYEQYF.

The V and J genes are TRBV6-1 and TRBJ2-3; D may be TRBD1 (5 bases). Germline V gives CDR1 MNHNS, CDR2 SASEGT. V shed 7 bases and J shed 0 bases, with 14 bases lying between them. The CDR3 consists of 15 residues. CDR3 coding DNA: TGTGCCAGCATCAATATCCAGGGTAGCACAGATACGCAGTATTTT. Amino acids: CASINIQGSTDTQYF.

The chain combines TRBV5-3 with TRBJ1-1; 7 positions agree with TRBD1. TRBV5-3 is an open reading frame, and its role is uncertain. J was trimmed by 5 bases and V by 4 bases; bases with no gene match: 14. The CDR3 length is 16 residues. The CDR3 here is CARSIRTGGDRTEAFF. In DNA, the CDR3 is TGTGCCAGAAGCATACGGACAGGTGGGGATAGGACTGAAGCTTTCTTT.

The V call is TRBV27, the J call TRBJ2-1; D uncertain. Trimming took 7 bases from V and 8 from J, leaving 12 bases between them. CDR3 length equals 12 residues. Per the germline V gene, CDR1 is MNHEY and CDR2 is SMNVEV (reference sequence). Here the CDR3 reads CASTAPGHEQFF. CDR3 nucleotide sequence: TGTGCCAGCACCGCGCCGGGCCATGAGCAGTTCTTC.

V and J are TRBV7-9 and TRBJ2-1; possibly TRBD1 for D (5 bases). This CDR3 is 15 amino acids long. Germline assignment: CDR1 SEHNR and CDR2 FQNEAQ (reference sequence). Trimming left V 3 bases short and J 9 bases short, with 18 bases between. CDR3 coding DNA: TGTGCCAGCAGCTTTTTGACAGAACTCGGCATTGAGCAGTTCTTC. Translation: CASSFLTELGIEQFF.

This sequence joins TRBV6-1 and TRBJ2-3, with a possible D match to TRBD1 (6 bases). Per the germline V gene, CDR1 is MNHNS and CDR2 is SASEGT. CDR3 length: 14 residues. Trimming took off 2 bases at V and 2 bases at J, with 8 bases between the two ends. The CDR3 protein is CASSEPGATDTQYF. The CDR3 DNA reads as TGTGCCAGCAGTGAACCAGGGGCCACAGATACGCAGTATTTT.

CDR3 coding DNA: TGTGCCAGCAGTATCTTAGCGGGAGGGGAGTACGAGCAGTACTTC. This codes for CASSILAGGEYEQYF. V and J are TRBV27 and TRBJ2-7; 11 bases align to TRBD2. The CDR3 totals 15 residues. Germline CDR1 MNHEY, CDR2 SMNVEV (reference sequence). Losses at the gene ends were 5 bases for V and 4 bases for J; bases not matched to a gene: 7.

CDR3 nucleotides: TGTGCCAGCAGTGAAGCTGGGACGGTGTACAATGAGCAGTTCTTC. As protein: CASSEAGTVYNEQFF. J is TRBJ2-1 and V is TRBV6-1; perhaps D is TRBD1 or TRBD2 (5 bases each). The ends were cut back, 0 bases at V and 4 bases at J, with 10 bases in the middle. This CDR3 spans 15 amino acids. Germline V gene sequence: CDR1 MNHNS, CDR2 SASEGT.

This chain joins TRBV5-1 and TRBJ2-1; D unclear. The CDR3 runs 17 residues. Trimming cost V 4 bases and J 0 bases, with 17 bases left between them. Germline loops: CDR1 SGHRS, CDR2 YFSETQ. In DNA form, the CDR3 reads TGCGCCAGCAGCGTCGGCCTTAGGCGAAACTCCTACAATGAGCAGTTCTTC. As protein: CASSVGLRRNSYNEQFF.

The gene calls are TRBV27 and TRBJ2-7; D is unresolved. Germline CDR1 is MNHEY and CDR2 is SMNVEV (reference sequence). The CDR3 sequence is 14 residues long. V lost 7 bases, J lost 1 base, and 14 bases lay in between. CDR3 sequence: CASMFGFGSYEQYF. CDR3 DNA sequence: TGTGCCAGCATGTTCGGGTTTGGGTCCTACGAGCAGTACTTC.

The rearrangement joins TRBV11-2 to TRBJ2-3; 8 bases line up with TRBD2. Per germline, CDR1 SGHAT and CDR2 FQNNGV. J gave up 5 bases and V 3 bases, and 7 bases lay outside the gene matches. This CDR3 region has 15 residues. DNA for the CDR3: TGTGCCAGCAGCTTCGGGGGGGTCGGGAGAGATACGCAGTATTTT. Translated: CASSFGGVGRDTQYF.

CDR3 sequence reads: CSVPPVDRGPETQYF. The DNA of the CDR3 is TGCAGCGTCCCACCTGTGGACAGGGGGCCTGAGACCCAGTACTTC. The chain recombines TRBV29-1 with TRBJ2-5, with 11 bases lining up with TRBD1. The CDR3 spans 15 residues. The germline V gene has CDR1 SQVTM and CDR2 ANQGSEA. With 6 bases clipped from V and 5 bases from J, the junction kept 11 bases outside the gene matches.

Comment on this clone: Other DNA sequences from this sample encode an identical CDR3 as well. The CDR3 sequence: CASSQENQETQYF. The DNA for the CDR3 is TGTGCCAGCAGCCAAGAGAATCAAGAGACCCAGTACTTC. The J gene is TRBJ2-5, the V gene TRBV14; no clear D. Germline loops: CDR1 SGHDN, CDR2 FVKESK. The CDR3 is 13 amino acids. Trimming took 0 bases from V and 2 from J, leaving 4 bases between them.

The chain couples TRBV7-8 to TRBJ2-5; D not certain. Germline-derived CDR1 and CDR2 are SGHVS and FQNEAQ. The V end lost 5 bases, the J end lost 3 bases, and 13 bases lay between the germline ends. This CDR3 is built from 14 residues. The CDR3 loop is CASSPPNKEETQYF. The DNA for the CDR3 is TGTGCCAGCAGCCCACCGAATAAGGAAGAGACCCAGTACTTC. The variable domain in full, with the rest retrieved from reference TRBV7-8 and TRBJ2-5, is GAGVSQSPRYKVAKRGQDVALRCDPISGHVSLFWYQQALGQGPEFLTYFQNEAQLDKSGLPSDRFFAERPEGSVSTLKIQRTQQEDSAVYLCASSPPNKEETQYFGPGTRLLVL.

V is TRBV30 and J is TRBJ2-1; D assignment may be TRBD1 or TRBD2 (5 bases each). The CDR3 has 14 residues. CDR1 and CDR2 from the germline V gene are GTSNPN and SVGIG (reference sequence). V was pared by 0 bases and J by 4 bases, with 10 bases between. The CDR3 nucleotides read TGTGCCTGGAGTGTAGGGACCGAGTACAATGAGCAGTTCTTC. Amino acids: CAWSVGTEYNEQFF.

The chain carries TRBV29-1 and TRBJ2-1; D may be TRBD2 (6 bases). V dropped 7 bases and J dropped 4 bases, with 20 bases sitting between them. Germline V gene lookup returns CDR1 SQVTM and CDR2 ANQGSEA. CDR3 length: 15 amino acids. As DNA, the CDR3 is TGCAGCGGAGGAGGAGGGGAGTCGGGATACAATGAGCAGTTCTTC. Translation: CSGGGGESGYNEQFF.

The sample holds one count of this clone. The gene calls are TRBV4-1 and TRBJ1-2; D unclear. Trimming took off 0 bases at V and 0 bases at J, with 14 bases between the two ends. The CDR3 consists of 17 residues. CDR1 and CDR2 from the germline V gene are MGHRA and YSYEKL. This chain's CDR3 is CASSQEPRTVANYGYTF. In DNA, the CDR3 is TGCGCCAGCAGCCAAGAGCCCCGGACGGTAGCTAACTATGGCTACACCTTC.

The chain employs TRBV28 and TRBJ1-4; a possible D gene is TRBD1 (6 bases). Germline V CDR1 and CDR2: MDHEN, SYDVKM. This CDR3 has 14 residues. Trimming stripped 7 bases from V and 5 bases from J, with 14 bases between. In DNA form, the CDR3 reads TGTGCCAGCACCTGGGGGGCAGGGAATGAAAAACTGTTTTTT. Translating it yields CASTWGAGNEKLFF. The entire variable domain, with the rest obtained from reference TRBV28 and TRBJ1-4, is as follows: DVKVTQSSRYLVKRTGEKVFLECVQDMDHENMFWYRQDPGLGLRLIYFSYDVKMKEKGDIPEGYSVSREKKERFSLILESASTNQTSMYLCASTWGAGNEKLFFGSGTQLSVL.

The chain uses TRBV11-3 and TRBJ2-2; 7 bases agree with TRBD2. The CDR3 covers 15 residues. Germline CDR1 reads SGHNT; CDR2 reads YENEEA. With 1 base clipped from V and 4 bases from J, the junction kept 3 bases outside the gene matches. CDR3 DNA sequence: TGTGCCAGCAGCTTAGGCGGGGGAACCACCGGGGAGCTGTTTTTT. Protein sequence: CASSLGGGTTGELFF.

Here the CDR3 reads CASSEGGAGELFF. CDR3 bases: TGTGCCAGCAGTGAAGGCGGGGCCGGGGAGCTGTTTTTT. The V call is TRBV6-1, the J call TRBJ2-2; possible D gene TRBD2, 6 bases. The CDR3 covers 13 residues. CDR1 is MNHNS, CDR2 SASEGT, per germline. The ends were cut back, 1 base at V and 6 bases at J, with 6 bases in the middle.

This clone was found once. This chain links TRBV21-1 with TRBJ1-6; TRBD1, the D gene given by the table, was not confirmed from the DNA. TRBV21-1 is a pseudogene segment. CDR3 length: 17 residues. The CDR3 sequence is CADSRDGQGMYNSPLHF. CDR3 bases: TGTGCCGACAGCAGGGACGGACAGGGAATGTATAATTCACCCCTCCACTTT.

The chain couples TRBV7-9 to TRBJ1-3; 7 nucleotides line up with TRBD1. The CDR3 has 13 amino acids. CDR1 is SEHNR and CDR2 is FQNEAQ in the germline V gene (reference sequence). With 9 bases clipped from V and 4 bases from J, the junction kept 6 bases outside the gene matches. Here the CDR3 DNA reads TGTGCCAGTGAACAGGGGATGGGAAACACCATATATTTT. This gives the protein CASEQGMGNTIYF.

The chain joins TRBV5-4 to TRBJ1-5; weak D call: TRBD1 (5 bases). The germline V gene encodes CDR1 SGHNT and CDR2 YYREEE (reference sequence). The CDR3 is 15 residues long. Trimming took 3 bases from V and 3 from J, leaving 13 bases between them. CDR3: CASSSKQAPNQPQHF. The CDR3 nucleotides are TGTGCCAGCAGCTCAAAACAGGCACCCAATCAGCCCCAGCATTTT.

The V gene is TRBV5-4, the J gene TRBJ2-3; TRBD2 agrees at 8 bases. The J segment lost 2 bases and the V segment lost 7 bases, leaving 9 bases of the junction unmatched. The CDR3 totals 15 residues. CDR1 is SGHNT, CDR2 YYREEE, per germline (reference sequence). CDR3 sequence reads: CASGSAGEDTDTQYF. DNA of the CDR3: TGTGCCAGCGGCTCAGCGGGAGAGGACACAGATACGCAGTATTTT.

This chain uses TRBV10-2 with TRBJ2-7; the match to TRBD2 covers 10 bases. Germline CDR1 WSHSY, CDR2 SAAADI. V was pared by 2 bases and J by 7 bases, with 8 bases of the junction left unmatched. The CDR3 contains 15 residues. Here the CDR3 DNA reads TGCGCCAGCAGTGAGGTCCTAGCGGGAGCCGGTGAGCAGTACTTC. Its protein is CASSEVLAGAGEQYF.

The DNA of the CDR3 is TGTGCCAGCAGCGTTAGCGGGGCAGCGGAGACCCAGTACTTC. Encoded protein: CASSVSGAAETQYF. The rearrangement joins TRBV9 to TRBJ2-5, with 8 positions matching TRBD2. V lost 2 bases, J lost 5 bases, and 5 bases stayed unmatched. CDR1 and CDR2 (germline): SGDLS, YYNGEE. The CDR3 spans 14 residues.

CDR3 region: CASRGGGGTDTQYF. CDR3 DNA: TGTGCCAGCAGGGGAGGTGGCGGCACAGATACGCAGTATTTT. The chain uses TRBV7-9 and TRBJ2-3, with D possibly being TRBD2 (6 bases). CDR3 length equals 14 residues. Per germline, CDR1 SEHNR and CDR2 FQNEAQ (reference sequence). V was cut by 6 bases and J by 1 base, with 11 bases left in between.

This sequence joins TRBV6-6 and TRBJ1-5; TRBD1 matches at 7 bases. The CDR3 length is 15 residues. CDR1 is MNHNY, CDR2 SVGAGI, per germline (reference sequence). After removal of 5 bases from V and 0 bases from J, the junction contained 4 bases not matched to a gene. CDR3 amino acids: CASSGTAYSNQPQHF. CDR3 DNA: TGTGCCAGCAGTGGGACAGCTTATAGCAATCAGCCCCAGCATTTT.